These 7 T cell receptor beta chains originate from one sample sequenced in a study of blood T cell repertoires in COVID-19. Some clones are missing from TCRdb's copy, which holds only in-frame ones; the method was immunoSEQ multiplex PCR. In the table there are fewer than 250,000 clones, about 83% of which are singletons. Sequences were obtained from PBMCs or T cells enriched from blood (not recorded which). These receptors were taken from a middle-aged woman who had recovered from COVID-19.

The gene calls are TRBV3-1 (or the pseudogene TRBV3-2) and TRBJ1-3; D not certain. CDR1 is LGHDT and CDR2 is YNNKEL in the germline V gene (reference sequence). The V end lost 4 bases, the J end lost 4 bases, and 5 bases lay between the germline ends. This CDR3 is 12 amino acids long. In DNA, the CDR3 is TGTGCCAGCAGCCGCGGAGGAAACACCATATATTTT. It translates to CASSRGGNTIYF.

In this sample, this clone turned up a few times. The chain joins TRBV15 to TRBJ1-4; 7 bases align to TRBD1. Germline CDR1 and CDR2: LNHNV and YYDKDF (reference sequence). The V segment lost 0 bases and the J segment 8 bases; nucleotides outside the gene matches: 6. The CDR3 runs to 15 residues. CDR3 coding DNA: TGTGCCACCAGCAGAGAACACAGGGGTTACGAAAAACTGTTTTTT. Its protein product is CATSREHRGYEKLFF. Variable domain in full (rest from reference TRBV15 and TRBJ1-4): DAMVIQNPRYQVTQFGKPVTLSCSQTLNHNVMYWYQQKSSQAPKLLFHYYDKDFNNEADTPDNFQSRRPNTSFCFLDIRSPGLGDTAMYLCATSREHRGYEKLFFGSGTQLSVL.

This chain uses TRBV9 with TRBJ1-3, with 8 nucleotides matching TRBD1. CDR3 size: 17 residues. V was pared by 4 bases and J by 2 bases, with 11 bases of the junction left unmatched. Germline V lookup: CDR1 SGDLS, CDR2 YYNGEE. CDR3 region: CASSPVPGGATGNTIYF. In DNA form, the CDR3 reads TGTGCCAGCAGCCCTGTTCCAGGGGGCGCAACTGGAAACACCATATATTTT.

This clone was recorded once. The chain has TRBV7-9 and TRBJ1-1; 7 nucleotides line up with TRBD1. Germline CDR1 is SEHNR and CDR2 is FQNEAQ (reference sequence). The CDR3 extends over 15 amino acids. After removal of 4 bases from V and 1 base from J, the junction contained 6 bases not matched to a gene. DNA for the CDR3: TGTGCCAGCAGCTCAGGGGGTGAGGGGAACACTGAAGCTTTCTTT. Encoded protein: CASSSGGEGNTEAFF.

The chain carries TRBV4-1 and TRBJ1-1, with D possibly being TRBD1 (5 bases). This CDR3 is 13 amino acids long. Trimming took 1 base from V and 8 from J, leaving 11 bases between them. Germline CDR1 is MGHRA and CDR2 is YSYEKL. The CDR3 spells CASSQVKGFEAFF. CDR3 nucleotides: TGCGCCAGCAGCCAAGTCAAGGGGTTCGAAGCTTTCTTT.

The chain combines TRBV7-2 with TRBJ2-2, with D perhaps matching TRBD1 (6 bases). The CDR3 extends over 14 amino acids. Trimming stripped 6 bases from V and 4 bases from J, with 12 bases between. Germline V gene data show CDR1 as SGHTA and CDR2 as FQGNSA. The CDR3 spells CASRTGLGTGELFF. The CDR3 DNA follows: TGTGCCAGCAGAACAGGGCTAGGCACCGGGGAGCTGTTTTTT.

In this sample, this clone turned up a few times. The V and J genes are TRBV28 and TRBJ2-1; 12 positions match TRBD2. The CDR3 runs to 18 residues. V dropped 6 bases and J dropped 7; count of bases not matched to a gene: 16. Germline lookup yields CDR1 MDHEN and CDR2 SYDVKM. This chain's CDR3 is CASSSPPATSGSANEQFF. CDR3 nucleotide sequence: TGTGCCAGCAGCTCCCCACCCGCGACTAGCGGGAGTGCAAATGAGCAGTTCTTC.